The T cell receptor (beta chain) under discussion was sequenced for a study of T cells after yellow fever vaccination. Study details: For low cell numbers, libraries were made with SMART-Seq v4 Ultra Low Input. Whole-study results and caveats: Once the booster was given, most primary-vaccination clones reappeared, at 95% to 98% for CD4 and roughly 85% for CD8.

This clonotype was recorded many times. The antigen is unknown. This CDR3 spans 15 amino acids. The ends lost 2 bases at V and 1 base at J; junction bases unmatched: 3. CDR1 MNHNY and CDR2 SVGAGI come from the germline V gene (reference sequence). By 5'RACE template switching, TCR cDNA was produced, with a universal primer site and UMIs added in the process. MiXCR was run by TCRdb on the 5' RACE reads, yielding one entry per CDR3 protein. Among 250,000 or so distinct CDR3 sequences listed, approximately 3.8% were seen once. The clonotype originates from a man younger than 35 who received the YFV17D yellow fever vaccine. Sequencing was performed on PBMCs, taken 15 days after the yellow fever booster vaccination. This chain connects TRBV6-6 to TRBJ1-1, with 8 bases lining up with TRBD1. Here the CDR3 DNA reads TGTGCCAGCAGTTACAATGACAGGGGGAACACTGAAGCTTTCTTT. Its translation: CASSYNDRGNTEAFF.